Below are 26 T cell receptor beta chains sequenced from a single sample in a study of T cell responses to AZD1222 COVID-19 vaccine. The protocol was immunoSEQ multiplex PCR, while the TCRdb copy is restricted to in-frame clones and leaves out a portion. Of some 140,000 clones in the sample, 70% to 90% were seen once. The sequencing here drew on peripheral blood, taken on day 0 of AZD1222 vaccination. The receptor set was obtained from an adult in good health.

This chain joins TRBV7-2 and TRBJ2-7; TRBD1 might be the D (5 bases). V was cut by 0 bases and J by 6 bases, with 6 bases left in between. Germline V gene sequence: CDR1 SGHTA, CDR2 FQGNSA. There are 12 residues in the CDR3. As DNA, the CDR3 is TGTGCCAGCAGCTTAGCGGGGCGCGAGCAGTACTTC. Translating gives CASSLAGREQYF. Full variable domain (rest looked up from reference TRBV7-2 and TRBJ2-7): GAGVSQSPSNKVTEKGKDVELRCDPISGHTALYWYRQSLGQGLEFLIYFQGNSAPDKSGLPSDRFSAERTGGSVSTLTIQRTQQEDSAVYLCASSLAGREQYFGPGTRLTVT.

This clone was counted only a few times. CDR3 DNA sequence: TGTGCCAGCAGTACTTGGCGGGGAAGCACAGATACGCAGTATTTT. Its translation: CASSTWRGSTDTQYF. The chain recombines TRBV28 with TRBJ2-3; D is possibly TRBD2 (6 bases). The length of the CDR3 is 15 residues. V lost 5 bases to trimming and J lost 0 bases, with 12 bases between them. Germline V lookup: CDR1 MDHEN, CDR2 SYDVKM.

This chain connects TRBV5-1 to TRBJ1-1; D gene ambiguous. Germline CDR1 is SGHRS and CDR2 is YFSETQ. The CDR3 sequence is 11 residues long. V lost 5 bases and J 8 bases, leaving 10 bases between the germline ends. The chain's CDR3 is CASRYGTEAFF. CDR3 nucleotides: TGCGCCAGCAGATACGGTACCGAAGCTTTCTTT.

This clone is judged medium-sized (0.01 to 0.1%). The CDR3 here is CASSLNLDRTF. The CDR3, as DNA: TGTGCCAGCAGCTTAAATCTAGACCGCACCTTC. The chain uses TRBV7-9 and TRBJ1-2; D is unresolved. CDR3 length equals 11 residues. Germline V lookup: CDR1 SEHNR, CDR2 FQNEAQ (reference sequence). Trimming removed 2 bases from V and 13 bases from J, with 11 bases in between.

This chain uses TRBV7-9 with TRBJ1-1; D remains unclear. V lost 5 bases and J 0 bases, leaving 13 bases between the germline ends. The V gene's germline CDR1 is SEHNR and CDR2 FQNEAQ (reference sequence). The CDR3 contains 15 residues. CDR3 in amino acids: CASSLGRALNTEAFF. DNA for the CDR3: TGTGCCAGCAGCCTAGGGAGGGCCTTGAACACTGAAGCTTTCTTT.

The chain uses TRBV6-2 or TRBV6-3 and TRBJ1-6; D gene uncertain. CDR3 size: 13 residues. Germline CDR1 is MNHEY and CDR2 is SVGEGT. The V gene lost 2 bases and the J gene lost 18 bases, with 17 bases spanning the gap. The CDR3: CASSYPPAAHPHF. The CDR3 DNA reads as TGTGCCAGCAGTTACCCCCCGGCGGCCCACCCCCACTTT.

The V gene is TRBV7-9, the J gene TRBJ2-5; TRBD2 aligns across 12 bases. CDR1 is SEHNR, CDR2 FQNEAQ, per germline (reference sequence). CDR3 length equals 17 residues. J was trimmed by 1 base and V by 5 bases; bases with no gene match: 8. In nucleotides, the CDR3 is TGTGCCAGCAGCCTACGAATGACTAGCGGGAGCCAAGAGACCCAGTACTTC. This translates into CASSLRMTSGSQETQYF. The full variable domain, in which reference TRBV7-9 and TRBJ2-5 provide the parts outside the CDR3, is DTGVSQNPRHKITKRGQNVTFRCDPISEHNRLYWYRQTLGQGPEFLTYFQNEAQLEKSRLLSDRFSAERPKGSFSTLEIQRTEQGDSAMYLCASSLRMTSGSQETQYFGPGTRLLVL.

This clone was detected only once. This sequence joins TRBV5-6 and TRBJ1-3; tentatively, D is TRBD1 (5 bases). The V and J ends lost 0 bases and 2 bases respectively, with 18 bases between them. Germline CDR1 SGHDT, CDR2 YYEEEE. The CDR3 sequence is 18 residues long. The CDR3 coding sequence is TGTGCCAGCAGCTTGGAGCGGGCAGGGAAGGCTGCTGGAAACACCATATATTTT. Protein product: CASSLERAGKAAGNTIYF. Combining the CDR3 with reference TRBV5-6 and TRBJ1-3 gives the whole variable domain DAGVTQSPTHLIKTRGQQVTLRCSPKSGHDTVSWYQQALGQGPQFIFQYYEEEERQRGNFPDRFSGHQFPNYSSELNVNALLLGDSALYLCASSLERAGKAAGNTIYFGEGSWLTVV.

V is TRBV28 and J is TRBJ2-3; the D is unclear. V was trimmed by 5 bases and J by 0 bases, leaving 12 bases between them. The CDR3 totals 15 residues. The germline CDR1 and CDR2 sequences are MDHEN and SYDVKM. Written as DNA, the CDR3 is TGTGCCAGCAGTCCTAGTTGGGCTAGCACAGATACGCAGTATTTT. Protein sequence: CASSPSWASTDTQYF.

This clone has a single count. The chain links TRBV10-2 to TRBJ1-5; 8 bases line up with TRBD1. CDR1 and CDR2 (germline): WSHSY, SAAADI. This CDR3 is built from 15 residues. V trimming: 4 bases; J trimming: 4 bases; junction bases outside the gene matches: 6. CDR3 in DNA: TGCGCCAGCAGTGTGGCCCAGGGGGCGAATCAGCCCCAGCATTTT. Translation: CASSVAQGANQPQHF.

J is TRBJ2-2 and V is TRBV28; no definite D call. The CDR3 loop spans 12 amino acids. Trimming took off 10 bases at V and 3 bases at J, with 9 bases between the two ends. CDR1 is MDHEN, CDR2 SYDVKM, per germline. CDR3 bases: TGTGCCACCTGCCCCGACACCGGGGAGCTGTTTTTT. This gives the protein CATCPDTGELFF.

The V call is TRBV11-1, the J call TRBJ1-1, with D perhaps TRBD1 (5 bases). CDR3 size: 16 residues. Germline V lookup: CDR1 SGHAT, CDR2 FQDESV (reference sequence). V was pared by 1 base and J by 7 bases, with 19 bases between. CDR3 in amino acids: CASSLGLIRGSGEAFF. CDR3 nucleotide sequence: TGTGCCAGCAGCTTAGGATTGATTCGGGGGTCGGGTGAAGCTTTCTTT. Complete variable domain (other parts from reference TRBV11-1 and TRBJ1-1): EAEVAQSPRYKITEKSQAVAFWCDPISGHATLYWYRQILGQGPELLVQFQDESVVDDSQLPKDRFSAERLKGVDSTLKIQPAELGDSAMYLCASSLGLIRGSGEAFFGQGTRLTVV.

CDR3 nucleotides: TGTGCCTGGAGTGTACAGGGTTCACCCCTCCACTTT. Encoded protein: CAWSVQGSPLHF. The chain recombines TRBV30 with TRBJ1-6; possibly TRBD1 for D (6 bases). The CDR3 sequence is 12 residues long. V shed 0 bases and J shed 9 bases, with 6 bases lying between them. Germline V gene data show CDR1 as GTSNPN and CDR2 as SVGIG (reference sequence).

CDR3 region: CASSEGLGAGVWTDTQYF. Here the CDR3 DNA reads TGTGCCAGCAGTGAAGGATTGGGTGCGGGGGTGTGGACAGATACGCAGTATTTT. This sequence joins TRBV2 and TRBJ2-3; 7 bases are shared with TRBD2. J was trimmed by 3 bases and V by 1 base; bases with no gene match: 13. The CDR3 runs to 18 residues. Germline V gene sequence: CDR1 SNHLY, CDR2 FYNNEI.

The V gene is TRBV6-5, the J gene TRBJ2-6; TRBD2 matches 7 bases. Germline lookup yields CDR1 MNHEY and CDR2 SVGAGI. The CDR3 has 16 residues. Unmatched junction bases numbered 3, after V lost 0 bases and J lost 4 bases. The CDR3 protein is CASSYSGGAGANVLTF. The CDR3 DNA reads TGTGCCAGCAGTTACTCGGGAGGGGCGGGGGCCAACGTCCTGACTTTC.

This clone occurred a few times. The chain recombines TRBV19 with TRBJ1-5, with D possibly matching TRBD1 (6 bases). The CDR3 is 14 residues long. The V end was cut by 9 bases, the J end by 3 bases, with 15 bases between. Germline V gene sequence: CDR1 LNHDA, CDR2 SQIVND (reference sequence). CDR3 region: CASHGRTDNQPQHF. The CDR3 nucleotides read TGTGCCAGCCATGGAAGGACAGACAATCAGCCCCAGCATTTT.

The rearrangement uses TRBV5-1 and TRBJ2-3; 11 nucleotides line up with TRBD2. The CDR3 is 16 amino acids. Trimming took 0 bases from V and 3 from J; bases not matched to a gene: 3. CDR1 is SGHRS and CDR2 is YFSETQ in the germline V gene. DNA for the CDR3: TGCGCCAGCAGCTTGGAGGCTAGCGGGAGGACAGATACGCAGTATTTT. Translated: CASSLEASGRTDTQYF.

CDR3 coding DNA: TGTGCCAGCAGCTTAGTCTTCGCGGGAGTGGGTGGGAATGAGCAGTTCTTC. Its translation is CASSLVFAGVGGNEQFF. The chain combines TRBV7-6 with TRBJ2-1, with 7 bases fitting TRBD2. V trimming: 1 base; J trimming: 7 bases; junction bases outside the gene matches: 13. The CDR3 runs 17 residues. The germline V gene encodes CDR1 SGHVS and CDR2 FNYEAQ.

V is TRBV29-1 and J is TRBJ2-1, with 8 positions matching TRBD2. The CDR3 contains 16 residues. The J segment lost 1 base and the V segment lost 6 bases, leaving 11 bases of the junction unmatched. Germline V lookup: CDR1 SQVTM, CDR2 ANQGSEA. Here the CDR3 DNA reads TGCAGCGTCTCTAGAGGGCTAGCGGGTTCCTACAATGAGCAGTTCTTC. This encodes CSVSRGLAGSYNEQFF.

This chain joins TRBV5-6 and TRBJ2-7, with 12 bases fitting TRBD2. V lost 9 bases to trimming and J lost 5 bases; unmatched junction nucleotides: 18. The CDR3 has 17 residues. The germline gives CDR1 SGHDT, CDR2 YYEEEE. CDR3 sequence reads: CATNRRLAGARLNEQYF. CDR3 nucleotides: TGTGCCACTAATCGTCGACTAGCGGGAGCCCGCTTGAACGAGCAGTACTTC.

The chain joins TRBV7-8 to TRBJ2-3; 11 bases are shared with TRBD2. This CDR3 has 16 amino acids. V lost 4 bases, J lost 0 bases, and 3 bases stayed unmatched. CDR1 and CDR2 (germline): SGHVS, FQNEAQ. CDR3 protein: CASSSRTSGSTDTQYF. CDR3 coding DNA: TGTGCCAGCAGCTCTCGGACTAGCGGGAGCACAGATACGCAGTATTTT.

The chain joins TRBV27 to TRBJ2-7, with D unclear. The germline CDR1 and CDR2 sequences are MNHEY and SMNVEV (reference sequence). This CDR3 spans 17 amino acids. The germline V and J ends were trimmed by 6 bases and 2 bases, with 23 bases remaining between them. The CDR3 DNA reads TGTGCCAGCAGCTCCACCGGTCGGGCGCTATTGACCTACGAGCAGTACTTC. It is translated as CASSSTGRALLTYEQYF.

The gene calls are TRBV28 and TRBJ1-1; D might be TRBD1 (5 bases). Germline loops: CDR1 MDHEN, CDR2 SYDVKM. The germline V and J ends were trimmed by 3 bases and 0 bases, with 17 bases remaining between them. The CDR3 is 17 amino acids. The CDR3 loop is CASSFLRAGSMNTEAFF. The CDR3 DNA reads TGTGCCAGCAGTTTCTTAAGGGCAGGGAGCATGAACACTGAAGCTTTCTTT.

This chain joins TRBV2 and TRBJ1-2; D is unclear. The germline V and J ends were trimmed by 3 bases and 6 bases, with 5 bases remaining between them. Germline V gene lookup returns CDR1 SNHLY and CDR2 FYNNEI. The CDR3 spans 11 residues. CDR3 region: CASSDFNGYTF. CDR3 nucleotide sequence: TGTGCCAGCAGTGACTTTAATGGCTACACCTTC.

The rearrangement links TRBV29-1 to TRBJ1-1; D gene unclear. Germline V gives CDR1 SQVTM, CDR2 ANQGSEA. This CDR3 has 13 amino acids. V was pared by 0 bases and J by 5 bases, with 10 bases between. The CDR3 sequence is CSVEETGRTEAFF. CDR3 in DNA: TGCAGCGTTGAAGAAACGGGGAGGACTGAAGCTTTCTTT.

The V call is TRBV28, the J call TRBJ1-2, with D maybe TRBD1 (5 bases). With 7 bases removed from V and 2 bases from J, the gap between germline ends came to 14 bases. The CDR3 consists of 14 residues. CDR1 and CDR2 (germline): MDHEN, SYDVKM. The CDR3 here is CASIPFGGNYGYTF. The CDR3 nucleotides read TGTGCCAGCATTCCTTTCGGGGGGAACTATGGCTACACCTTC.